These 16 T cell receptor beta chains came from one sample sequenced in a study of blood T cell repertoires in COVID-19. Only in-frame clones appear in the TCRdb table, and some are missing; sequencing was by immunoSEQ multiplex PCR. There are approximately 110,000 clones in the sample; around 84% occur only once, and more than 2% lies in the top ten. Sequences were obtained from peripheral blood. Receptor source: a human donor in a cohort sampled during active COVID-19.

The chain combines TRBV24-1 with TRBJ1-2; TRBD1 aligns across 9 bases. Per germline, CDR1 KGHDR and CDR2 SFDVKD. Losses at the gene ends were 3 bases for V and 8 bases for J; bases not matched to a gene: 9. This CDR3 contains 15 residues. The CDR3 DNA follows: TGTGCCACCAGTGATCCGCCGGGACAGGGAAGAGGCTACACCTTC. It codes for CATSDPPGQGRGYTF.

The chain links TRBV7-2 to TRBJ2-7; TRBD2 matches at 10 bases. This CDR3 comprises 15 residues. Trimming cost V 5 bases and J 0 bases; bases outside gene matches: 4. Germline V lookup: CDR1 SGHTA, CDR2 FQGNSA. CDR3 sequence (DNA): TGTGCCAGCAGCCCGGGACTAGCGCTCTCCTACGAGCAGTACTTC. This sequence encodes CASSPGLALSYEQYF.

V usage is TRBV5-5 and J usage is TRBJ1-4; D is possibly TRBD1 (5 bases). The CDR3 covers 16 residues. The germline V gene encodes CDR1 SGHKS and CDR2 YYEKEE (reference sequence). The V and J ends lost 0 bases and 6 bases respectively, with 15 bases between them. CDR3 in DNA: TGTGCCAGCAGCTTGGGACGGGGGATGCGGGATGAAAAACTGTTTTTT. Translation gives CASSLGRGMRDEKLFF. The whole variable domain, remainder taken from reference TRBV5-5 and TRBJ1-4, is DAGVTQSPTHLIKTRGQQVTLRCSPISGHKSVSWYQQVLGQGPQFIFQYYEKEERGRGNFPDRFSARQFPNYSSELNVNALLLGDSALYLCASSLGRGMRDEKLFFGSGTQLSVL.

This clone was observed a few times. The V and J genes are TRBV19 and TRBJ2-6; 7 bases line up with TRBD1. From germline, CDR1 is LNHDA and CDR2 SQIVND (reference sequence). The CDR3 consists of 16 residues. J lost 9 bases, V lost 3 bases, and 11 bases had no gene match. The CDR3 nucleotides are TGTGCCAGTAGTATCCCCCGACAGGGTCCTTTCAACGTCCTGACTTTC. Protein product: CASSIPRQGPFNVLTF.

This clone was seen once. The rearrangement links TRBV7-8 to TRBJ1-1; TRBD1 agrees at 9 bases. This CDR3 has 16 amino acids. The V segment lost 5 bases and the J segment 1 base; nucleotides outside the gene matches: 8. Germline values: CDR1 SGHVS, CDR2 FQNEAQ. Here the CDR3 DNA reads TGTGCCAGCAGCGACCCGGGACAGGGCAAGAACACTGAAGCTTTCTTT. This codes for CASSDPGQGKNTEAFF.

The chain joins TRBV28 to TRBJ2-1; 10 bases match TRBD2. This CDR3 spans 17 amino acids. The germline V gene has CDR1 MDHEN and CDR2 SYDVKM. The V segment lost 6 bases and the J segment 3 bases; nucleotides outside the gene matches: 11. The CDR3 DNA reads TGTGCCAGCAGGGAAGCGGGAGGGCCGGAAATCTACAATGAGCAGTTCTTC. Its protein is CASREAGGPEIYNEQFF.

This clone was counted once. The chain recombines TRBV28 with TRBJ1-3; 7 bases map to TRBD1. Germline CDR1 reads MDHEN; CDR2 reads SYDVKM. This CDR3 comprises 14 residues. Trimming cost V 4 bases and J 4 bases; bases outside gene matches: 4. The CDR3 loop is CASSYRGPGNTIYF. The CDR3 DNA is TGTGCCAGCAGTTACAGGGGACCCGGAAACACCATATATTTT.

This clone was observed a single time. This sample also contains other DNA sequences that code for the same CDR3. This chain connects TRBV5-4 to TRBJ2-1; weak D call: TRBD2 (6 bases). The CDR3 is 15 amino acids. Germline lookup yields CDR1 SGHNT and CDR2 YYREEE (reference sequence). Trimming cost V 0 bases and J 0 bases, with 7 bases left between them. CDR3 coding DNA: TGTGCCAGCAGCTTGGTCGGGAGCTCCTACAATGAGCAGTTCTTC. As protein: CASSLVGSSYNEQFF.

This clone was observed a few times. At one end, the junction sequence differs from germline, possibly due to a read error. The chain recombines TRBV4-2 with TRBJ1-2; D is ambiguous. The CDR3 extends over 13 amino acids. Germline-derived CDR1 and CDR2 are LGHNA and YNFKEQ. This CDR3 reads CASSQDSKYGYTF. Here the CDR3 DNA reads TGTGCCAGCAGCCAAGATTCTAAGTATGGCTACACCTTC.

The chain combines TRBV19 with TRBJ1-5; 7 nucleotides line up with TRBD1. Trimming removed 4 bases from V and 6 bases from J; junction bases left unmatched: 3. Germline V lookup: CDR1 LNHDA, CDR2 SQIVND (reference sequence). The CDR3 loop spans 13 amino acids. This CDR3 reads CASSRQGGQPQHF. The CDR3 region has the DNA TGTGCCAGTAGTAGACAGGGAGGTCAGCCCCAGCATTTT.

The V call is TRBV28, the J call TRBJ2-2; 8 positions match TRBD2. The germline gives CDR1 MDHEN, CDR2 SYDVKM. V shed 2 bases, J shed 9 bases, and the junction held 5 bases outside the gene matches. This CDR3 is 14 amino acids long. DNA for the CDR3: TGTGCCAGCAGTTTAACGGGAGGGTACCGGGAGCTGTTTTTT. It codes for CASSLTGGYRELFF. The full variable domain, in which reference TRBV28 and TRBJ2-2 provide the parts outside the CDR3, is DVKVTQSSRYLVKRTGEKVFLECVQDMDHENMFWYRQDPGLGLRLIYFSYDVKMKEKGDIPEGYSVSREKKERFSLILESASTNQTSMYLCASSLTGGYRELFFGEGSRLTVL.

This sequence joins TRBV9 and TRBJ1-1, with D possibly matching TRBD1 (5 bases). The CDR3 contains 15 residues. V was clipped by 6 bases and J by 3 bases, with 18 bases between them. The germline V gene encodes CDR1 SGDLS and CDR2 YYNGEE. This CDR3 is CASTRGGAGDTEAFF. DNA of the CDR3: TGTGCCAGCACCCGGGGAGGGGCAGGCGACACTGAAGCTTTCTTT.

About this clone: Other DNA sequences in this sample translate to the same CDR3. The chain uses TRBV7-2 and TRBJ2-5; D is unclear. V was pared by 2 bases and J by 4 bases, with 5 bases between. The CDR3 is 12 residues long. CDR1 is SGHTA and CDR2 is FQGNSA in the germline V gene. The CDR3 reads CASSLFRETQYF. CDR3 nucleotides: TGTGCCAGCAGCTTATTCAGAGAGACCCAGTACTTC.

The rearrangement joins TRBV4-2 to TRBJ2-7; TRBD2 might be the D (7 bases). The CDR3 loop spans 15 amino acids. The V and J ends lost 5 bases and 0 bases respectively, with 14 bases between them. The germline V gene encodes CDR1 LGHNA and CDR2 YNFKEQ. The CDR3 DNA reads TGTGCCAGCAGCTGGGACACGGGAGGCTCCTACGAGCAGTACTTC. Its translation: CASSWDTGGSYEQYF.

The V gene is TRBV28, the J gene TRBJ2-5; 7 nucleotides agree with TRBD2. The CDR3 has 13 residues. Per the germline V gene, CDR1 is MDHEN and CDR2 is SYDVKM. The V gene end was trimmed by 5 bases and the J gene end by 4 bases; junction bases not matched to a gene: 4. The CDR3 loop reads CASSNPGGETQYF. The CDR3 DNA follows: TGTGCCAGCAGTAATCCGGGGGGAGAGACCCAGTACTTC.

This clone was seen once. The V and J genes are TRBV5-1 and TRBJ2-2, with TRBD1 identical over 11 bases. V was pared by 1 base and J by 6 bases, with 8 bases of the junction left unmatched. CDR1 SGHRS and CDR2 YFSETQ come from the germline V gene. CDR3 size: 17 residues. The CDR3 DNA reads TGCGCCAGCAGCTTGATGTCGACGGGACAGGGGGCCGGGGAGCTGTTTTTT. It yields the protein CASSLMSTGQGAGELFF. Combining the CDR3 with reference TRBV5-1 and TRBJ2-2 gives the whole variable domain KAGVTQTPRYLIKTRGQQVTLSCSPISGHRSVSWYQQTPGQGLQFLFEYFSETQRNKGNFPGRFSGRQFSNSRSEMNVSTLELGDSALYLCASSLMSTGQGAGELFFGEGSRLTVL.